The T cell receptor (beta chain) described here comes from a study of blood T cell repertoires in COVID-19. Whole-study context: Samples taken during acute and convalescent COVID-19 were collected in the United States, Italy and Spain. T cells, B-cell-depleted T cells, or PBMCs provided the cDNA or gDNA that served as material.

Authors' data handling: Estimates of nucleated cell counts were drawn from the amplification of reference gene primers. TCRdb's table, derived via immunoSEQ multiplex PCR, lists solely in-frame clones and lacks some. The V and J calls and the clone size are those of that table, but D and trimming were determined from the DNA. The sample lists 90,000 to 150,000 clones; roughly 83% were seen once. Trimming removed 4 bases at V and 6 bases at J, with 13 bases between. CDR1 and CDR2 (germline): GTSNPN, SVGIG (reference sequence). The CDR3 length is 12 residues. V is TRBV30 and J is TRBJ2-7; possible D gene TRBD2, 6 bases. The sequenced sample was peripheral blood. The clonotype originates from a woman older than 75 with acute or convalescent COVID-19. CDR3 sequence: CAWNRDGGEQYF. The CDR3 region has the DNA TGTGCCTGGAACCGGGACGGGGGCGAGCAGTACTTC.